The 9 T cell receptor beta chains in this list originate from one sample, sequenced in a study of control samples from healthy donors and cancer patients. Some clones are missing from TCRdb's copy, which holds only in-frame ones; the method was immunoSEQ multiplex PCR. Altogether about 120,000 clones are present, nearly 95% being singletons, with the ten largest covering 2.6%. Sample: blood. The receptors derive from a man aged 25 to 45 in good health.

The rearrangement uses TRBV7-3 and TRBJ1-1; 8 nucleotides line up with TRBD1. Germline CDR1 reads SGHTA; CDR2 reads FQGTGA. V dropped 0 bases and J dropped 3; count of bases not matched to a gene: 9. The CDR3 has 17 residues. CDR3 in amino acids: CASSLTEFGQGDTEAFF. The CDR3, as DNA: TGTGCCAGCAGCTTAACGGAATTTGGACAGGGCGACACTGAAGCTTTCTTT.

This rearrangement joins TRBV6-5 to TRBJ1-1; no clear D gene. The CDR3 loop spans 13 amino acids. The V end was cut by 2 bases, the J end by 1 base, with 5 bases between. CDR1 MNHEY and CDR2 SVGAGI come from the germline V gene. In DNA form, the CDR3 reads TGTGCCAGCAGTTACCAGGAGAACACTGAAGCTTTCTTT. This encodes CASSYQENTEAFF.

V usage is TRBV9 and J usage is TRBJ1-6; 7 nucleotides line up with TRBD1. Germline values: CDR1 SGDLS, CDR2 YYNGEE. CDR3 size: 14 residues. V shed 6 bases, J shed 7 bases, and the junction held 7 bases outside the gene matches. As DNA, the CDR3 is TGTGCCAGCAATTCAGGGACAGACAATTCACCCCTCCACTTT. Translating gives CASNSGTDNSPLHF.

This rearrangement joins TRBV2 to TRBJ2-3; D is ambiguous. V lost 7 bases and J lost 3, with 14 bases in between. This CDR3 is 14 amino acids long. Germline CDR1 is SNHLY and CDR2 is FYNNEI. The CDR3 coding sequence is TGTGCCAGCAAGGGTATTTTGGGAACAGATACGCAGTATTTT. Protein product: CASKGILGTDTQYF. The whole variable domain, remainder taken from reference TRBV2 and TRBJ2-3, is EPEVTQTPSHQVTQMGQEVILRCVPISNHLYFYWYRQILGQKVEFLVSFYNNEISEKSEIFDDQFSVERPDGSNFTLKIRSTKLEDSAMYFCASKGILGTDTQYFGPGTRLTVL.

The rearrangement uses TRBV7-8 and TRBJ2-7; 7 nucleotides agree with TRBD1. Per germline, CDR1 SGHVS and CDR2 FQNEAQ. Trimming at V came to 0 bases and at J to 3 bases, leaving 5 bases not matched to a gene. The CDR3 length is 15 residues. The CDR3 sequence is CASSLAPGQHYEQYF. CDR3 DNA sequence: TGTGCCAGCAGCTTAGCCCCGGGACAGCACTACGAGCAGTACTTC.

The chain links TRBV27 to TRBJ1-5; 11 nucleotides agree with TRBD1. The germline V gene has CDR1 MNHEY and CDR2 SMNVEV (reference sequence). The CDR3 has 19 residues. With 6 bases clipped from V and 0 bases from J, the junction kept 13 bases outside the gene matches. The CDR3 loop reads CASSPMGQGVLYSNQPQHF. The CDR3 nucleotides are TGTGCCAGCAGCCCAATGGGACAGGGGGTCCTATATAGCAATCAGCCCCAGCATTTT.

The chain combines TRBV3-1 (or the pseudogene TRBV3-2) with TRBJ2-5; no reliable D call. In germline, CDR1 is LGHDT, CDR2 YNNKEL (reference sequence). This CDR3 comprises 13 residues. V lost 3 bases and J lost 4, with 9 bases in between. The DNA for the CDR3 is TGTGCCAGCAGCCAGGGCGACGGAGAGACCCAGTACTTC. Its protein is CASSQGDGETQYF.

This rearrangement joins TRBV4-1 to TRBJ2-1, with TRBD1 matching over 9 bases. The V gene end was trimmed by 0 bases and the J gene end by 5 bases; junction bases not matched to a gene: 5. CDR3 length equals 16 residues. Germline loops: CDR1 MGHRA, CDR2 YSYEKL. The CDR3 DNA sequence: TGCGCCAGCAGCCAAGATATGACAGGGGGTCACAATGAGCAGTTCTTC. Translated, it gives CASSQDMTGGHNEQFF.

The chain employs TRBV18 and TRBJ2-7, with D unresolved. The CDR3 totals 13 residues. The V end was cut by 2 bases, the J end by 4 bases, with 9 bases between. From germline, CDR1 is KGHSH and CDR2 LQKENI. CDR3 region: CASSPNGGYEQYF. CDR3 DNA sequence: TGTGCCAGCTCACCAAACGGCGGTTACGAGCAGTACTTC.